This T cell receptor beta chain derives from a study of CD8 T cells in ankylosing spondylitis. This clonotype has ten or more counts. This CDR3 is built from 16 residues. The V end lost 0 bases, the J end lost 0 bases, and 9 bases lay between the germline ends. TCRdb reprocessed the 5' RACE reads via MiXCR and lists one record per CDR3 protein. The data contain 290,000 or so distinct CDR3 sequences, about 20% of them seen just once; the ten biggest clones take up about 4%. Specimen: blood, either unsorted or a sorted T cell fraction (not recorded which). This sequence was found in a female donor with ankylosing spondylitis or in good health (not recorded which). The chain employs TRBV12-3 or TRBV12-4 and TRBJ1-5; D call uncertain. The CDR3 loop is CASSLAYEDSNQPQHF. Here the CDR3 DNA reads TGTGCCAGCAGTTTAGCGTACGAGGATAGCAATCAGCCCCAGCATTTT.